Listed here are 19 T cell receptor beta chains from one sample, sequenced in a study of T cell responses to AZD1222 COVID-19 vaccine. Sequencing used immunoSEQ multiplex PCR; TCRdb keeps in-frame clones, though not all of them. The data contain 150,000 to 200,000 clones, 90% to 95% of them seen just once; the ten biggest clones take up around 0.98%. The source was peripheral blood, collected 28 days after the second AZD1222 dose. The receptors originated from an adult who received the AZD1222 COVID-19 vaccine.

This clone was counted a single time. The V call is TRBV2, the J call TRBJ1-5; D is undetermined. Germline V lookup: CDR1 SNHLY, CDR2 FYNNEI. The CDR3 contains 14 residues. V shed 0 bases and J shed 5 bases, with 8 bases lying between them. The CDR3 DNA sequence: TGTGCCAGCAGTGAAGCGGTGGCAGATCAGCCCCAGCATTTT. Encoded protein: CASSEAVADQPQHF.

This rearrangement joins TRBV12-5 to TRBJ2-1, with D possibly being TRBD2 (6 bases). Trimming removed 4 bases at V and 0 bases at J, with 16 bases between. This CDR3 region has 17 residues. Germline V CDR1 and CDR2: LGHNT, FRNRAP. Written as DNA, the CDR3 is TGTGCTAGTGGTTCCCCGTCGGCGGGACGCTCCTACAATGAGCAGTTCTTC. It is translated as CASGSPSAGRSYNEQFF.

This clone was recorded once. This chain links TRBV5-1 with TRBJ1-3; weak D call: TRBD1 (5 bases). Germline V CDR1 and CDR2: SGHRS, YFSETQ. CDR3 length: 16 amino acids. The V end was cut by 0 bases, the J end by 0 bases, with 10 bases between. The CDR3 nucleotides read TGCGCCAGCAGCTTGGGTGGGACCCTCTCTGGAAACACCATATATTTT. Translating it yields CASSLGGTLSGNTIYF.

The rearrangement uses TRBV29-1 and TRBJ1-5, with D possibly being TRBD1 (6 bases). The V gene lost 5 bases and the J gene lost 0 bases, with 11 bases spanning the gap. This CDR3 comprises 14 residues. Germline CDR1 reads SQVTM; CDR2 reads ANQGSEA. CDR3 sequence: CSVQDSDSNQPQHF. CDR3 coding DNA: TGCAGCGTTCAGGACAGCGATAGCAATCAGCCCCAGCATTTT.

This rearrangement joins TRBV11-2 to TRBJ1-6; D call uncertain. Trimming left V 0 bases short and J 10 bases short, with 7 bases between. Germline V gene sequence: CDR1 SGHAT, CDR2 FQNNGV. The CDR3 runs 13 residues. CDR3 amino acids: CASSLERGSPLHF. The CDR3 nucleotides read TGTGCCAGCAGCTTAGAACGAGGGTCACCCCTCCACTTT.

This chain joins TRBV19 and TRBJ1-5; D is unresolved. V dropped 7 bases and J dropped 0 bases, with 16 bases sitting between them. The V gene's germline CDR1 is LNHDA and CDR2 SQIVND (reference sequence). The CDR3 consists of 16 residues. The DNA for the CDR3 is TGTGCCAGTACCCTCGGTAGGCAGTATAGCAATCAGCCCCAGCATTTT. Amino acids: CASTLGRQYSNQPQHF.

The V gene is TRBV4-1, the J gene TRBJ2-1; D is unresolved. CDR1 is MGHRA and CDR2 is YSYEKL in the germline V gene. The ends were cut back, 3 bases at V and 6 bases at J, with 9 bases in the middle. This CDR3 is built from 13 residues. The CDR3 reads CASSHIGFNEQFF. Written as DNA, the CDR3 is TGCGCCAGCAGCCATATTGGCTTCAATGAGCAGTTCTTC.

The chain combines TRBV19 with TRBJ1-5; 12 positions match TRBD1. V dropped 3 bases and J dropped 2; count of bases not matched to a gene: 14. Germline V gene data show CDR1 as LNHDA and CDR2 as SQIVND (reference sequence). The CDR3 extends over 20 amino acids. CDR3 sequence reads: CASSIGSGTGGLYGNQPQHF. As DNA, the CDR3 is TGTGCCAGTAGTATCGGTTCCGGGACAGGGGGCTTGTATGGCAATCAGCCCCAGCATTTT.

V is TRBV9 and J is TRBJ2-7; TRBD1 matches 10 bases. There are 15 residues in the CDR3. V trimming: 4 bases; J trimming: 0 bases; junction bases outside the gene matches: 4. Germline V gene sequence: CDR1 SGDLS, CDR2 YYNGEE. Written as DNA, the CDR3 is TGTGCCAGCAGCCCTGGGACAGGGGACTCCTACGAGCAGTACTTC. Its protein product is CASSPGTGDSYEQYF.

This sequence joins TRBV14 and TRBJ2-7; D might be TRBD1 or TRBD2, each matching 7 bases. V lost 1 base to trimming and J lost 4 bases, with 11 bases between them. Germline CDR1 SGHDN, CDR2 FVKESK. The CDR3 loop spans 14 amino acids. The CDR3 nucleotides are TGTGCCAGCAGCCAAGGGCAGGGGGGGTACGAGCAGTACTTC. Encoded protein: CASSQGQGGYEQYF.

This chain joins TRBV4-1 and TRBJ2-7; D might be TRBD1 (8 bases). This CDR3 has 16 residues. V gave up 1 base and J gave up 4 bases, with 17 bases separating them. CDR1 is MGHRA, CDR2 YSYEKL, per germline. CDR3 nucleotides: TGCGCCAGCAGCCAAGCCGTCACAGGGGGGGCGTACGAGCAGTACTTC. Residues: CASSQAVTGGAYEQYF.

The V call is TRBV2, the J call TRBJ1-1; D remains ambiguous. The germline V and J ends were trimmed by 7 bases and 1 base, with 10 bases remaining between them. CDR1 and CDR2 (germline): SNHLY, FYNNEI. The CDR3 runs to 13 residues. The CDR3 nucleotides are TGTGCCAGCACGGCCGGAAGGAACACTGAAGCTTTCTTT. This codes for CASTAGRNTEAFF.

The chain's CDR3 is CSVESGAEDTQYF. The CDR3 bases are TGCAGCGTTGAAAGCGGGGCGGAAGATACGCAGTATTTT. This rearrangement joins TRBV29-1 to TRBJ2-3; TRBD2 matches 7 bases. The germline gives CDR1 SQVTM, CDR2 ANQGSEA. The CDR3 totals 13 residues. Losses at the gene ends were 2 bases for V and 5 bases for J; bases not matched to a gene: 4.

The rearrangement joins TRBV10-2 to TRBJ1-1; 8 nucleotides match TRBD1. V lost 6 bases and J lost 1; bases outside the gene matches: 4. The CDR3 contains 14 residues. The germline gives CDR1 WSHSY, CDR2 SAAADI. For the CDR3, the DNA is TGCGCCAGCAGGACCGGGACAGGGAACACTGAAGCTTTCTTT. Amino acid sequence: CASRTGTGNTEAFF.

J is TRBJ1-2 and V is TRBV7-9; no reliable D call. This CDR3 contains 16 residues. Germline V gene lookup returns CDR1 SEHNR and CDR2 FQNEAQ (reference sequence). The V gene lost 2 bases and the J gene lost 0 bases, with 13 bases spanning the gap. This CDR3 reads CASSLSELGSNYGYTF. The CDR3 region has the DNA TGTGCCAGCAGCTTATCCGAGTTGGGATCTAACTATGGCTACACCTTC.

This chain connects TRBV10-3 to TRBJ2-3; 8 bases are shared with TRBD1. The CDR3 has 13 amino acids. Losses at the gene ends were 4 bases for V and 14 bases for J; bases not matched to a gene: 11. CDR1 ENHRY and CDR2 SYGVKD come from the germline V gene. The CDR3 is CAISVGTGQPRYF. DNA of the CDR3: TGTGCCATCAGTGTTGGGACAGGTCAACCACGGTATTTT.

The CDR3 is CASSLSRNEQFF. CDR3 nucleotides: TGTGCCAGCAGCCTCTCGCGGAATGAGCAGTTCTTC. The chain links TRBV12-3 or TRBV12-4 to TRBJ2-1; D uncertain. V shed 6 bases and J shed 7 bases, with 10 bases lying between them. There are 12 residues in the CDR3.

This chain links TRBV15 with TRBJ2-7; TRBD1 might be the D (6 bases). Germline assignment: CDR1 LNHNV and CDR2 YYDKDF (reference sequence). Trimming left V 0 bases short and J 2 bases short, with 11 bases between. This CDR3 is built from 15 residues. CDR3 sequence (DNA): TGTGCCACCAGCAGAGACGGACAGCCAGCCTACGAGCAGTACTTC. This translates into CATSRDGQPAYEQYF.

The chain couples TRBV18 to TRBJ2-3; 8 nucleotides align to TRBD1. V shed 1 base, J shed 1 base, and the junction held 4 bases outside the gene matches. In germline, CDR1 is KGHSH, CDR2 LQKENI. This CDR3 comprises 16 residues. The CDR3 DNA follows: TGTGCCAGCTCACCACAAGGACAGGGTGGCACAGATACGCAGTATTTT. The encoded protein is CASSPQGQGGTDTQYF. The whole variable domain, remainder taken from reference TRBV18 and TRBJ2-3, is NAGVMQNPRHLVRRRGQEARLRCSPMKGHSHVYWYRQLPEEGLKFMVYLQKENIIDESGMPKERFSAEFPKEGPSILRIQQVVRGDSAAYFCASSPQGQGGTDTQYFGPGTRLTVL.